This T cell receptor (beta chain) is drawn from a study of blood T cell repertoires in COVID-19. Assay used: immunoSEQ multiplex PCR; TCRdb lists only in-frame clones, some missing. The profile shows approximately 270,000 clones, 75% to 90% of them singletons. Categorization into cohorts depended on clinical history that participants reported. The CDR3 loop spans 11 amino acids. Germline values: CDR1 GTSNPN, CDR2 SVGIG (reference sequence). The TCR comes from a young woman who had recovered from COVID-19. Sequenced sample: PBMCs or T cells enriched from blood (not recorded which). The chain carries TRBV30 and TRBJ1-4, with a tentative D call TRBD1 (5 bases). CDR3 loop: CAGGRNEKLFF. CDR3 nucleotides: TGTGCTGGGGGACGTAATGAAAAACTGTTTTTT.